These 12 T cell receptor beta chains originate from one sample sequenced in a study of memory CD4+ T cells and cytomegalovirus serostatus. Single viable CD3+CD4+CD8-CD45RO+ cells were sorted as the memory CD4+ T cells. Assay: immunoSEQ multiplex PCR; the TCRdb copy retains only in-frame clones and omits some. The data contain some 57,000 clones, around 85% of them seen just once; the ten biggest clones take up 0.82%. The specimen was memory CD4+ T cells from blood. These receptors were taken from an adult in good health and CMV-seronegative.

The chain carries TRBV27 and TRBJ1-1; D gene ambiguous. Germline V gene lookup returns CDR1 MNHEY and CDR2 SMNVEV (reference sequence). Trimming stripped 5 bases from V and 1 base from J, with 8 bases between. This CDR3 has 13 residues. In DNA form, the CDR3 reads TGTGCCAGCAGTACCCAGAGGAACACTGAAGCTTTCTTT. Its translation is CASSTQRNTEAFF.

This clone came up a few times. V is TRBV6-5 and J is TRBJ1-6; D remains ambiguous. Trimming took off 2 bases at V and 7 bases at J, with 6 bases between the two ends. Germline CDR1 reads MNHEY; CDR2 reads SVGAGI. The CDR3 sequence is 13 residues long. CDR3 loop: CASSYGVNSPLHF. CDR3 sequence (DNA): TGTGCCAGCAGTTACGGGGTAAATTCACCCCTCCACTTT.

This chain joins TRBV2 and TRBJ2-2; TRBD2 matches 9 bases. CDR3 size: 17 residues. V shed 6 bases, J shed 4 bases, and the junction held 12 bases outside the gene matches. The V gene's germline CDR1 is SNHLY and CDR2 FYNNEI. Here the CDR3 DNA reads TGTGCCAGCAGCGGCCCCGGGACTAGCTTCGTCACCGGGGAGCTGTTTTTT. Protein product: CASSGPGTSFVTGELFF.

The V call is TRBV11-2, the J call TRBJ1-6, with D perhaps matching TRBD1 (5 bases). Deletions cut 5 bases from V and 6 bases from J, with 8 bases between. The V gene's germline CDR1 is SGHAT and CDR2 FQNNGV. The CDR3 runs to 13 residues. CDR3 DNA: TGTGCCAGCAGCCTGGGGCCTAATTCACCCCTCCACTTT. This gives the protein CASSLGPNSPLHF.

The rearrangement joins TRBV20-1 to TRBJ2-7; 7 positions match TRBD2. CDR1 DFQATT and CDR2 SNEGSKA come from the germline V gene (reference sequence). The CDR3 runs 11 residues. V shed 6 bases and J 10 bases; nucleotides not matched to a gene: 9. The DNA of the CDR3 is TGCAGTGCCTGGGGGGGAGGGAACCAGTACTTC. This translates into CSAWGGGNQYF.

The chain employs TRBV19 and TRBJ1-2; 7 bases agree with TRBD1. The CDR3 spans 15 residues. Per germline, CDR1 LNHDA and CDR2 SQIVND (reference sequence). Unmatched junction bases numbered 6, after V lost 1 base and J lost 4 bases. The CDR3 nucleotides read TGTGCCAGTAGTATAGGACAGGGCTACGGCTATGGCTACACCTTC. Its translation: CASSIGQGYGYGYTF.

This rearrangement joins TRBV28 to TRBJ1-5; 9 positions agree with TRBD1. After removal of 6 bases from V and 7 bases from J, the junction contained 13 bases not matched to a gene. CDR1 MDHEN and CDR2 SYDVKM come from the germline V gene. The CDR3 is 16 amino acids. DNA of the CDR3: TGTGCCAGCAGCGAAACCGGGACAGGGAGATACCAGCCCCAGCATTTT. Translation: CASSETGTGRYQPQHF.

This CDR3 is CASTQGSYGYTF. In DNA, the CDR3 is TGTGCCAGCACGCAGGGAAGCTATGGCTACACCTTC. This chain links TRBV6-1 with TRBJ1-2, with a weak D call TRBD1 (5 bases). CDR1 is MNHNS and CDR2 is SASEGT in the germline V gene. This CDR3 spans 12 amino acids. V was clipped by 7 bases and J by 4 bases, with 10 bases between them.

The rearrangement links TRBV9 to TRBJ2-5, with 7 positions matching TRBD2. The germline gives CDR1 SGDLS, CDR2 YYNGEE. The CDR3 loop spans 15 amino acids. V dropped 2 bases and J dropped 2; count of bases not matched to a gene: 6. CDR3 region: CASSVTGLGQETQYF. CDR3 coding DNA: TGTGCCAGCAGCGTTACAGGACTAGGTCAAGAGACCCAGTACTTC.

The rearrangement links TRBV2 to TRBJ1-1, with a tentative D call TRBD1 (6 bases). The V gene lost 7 bases and the J gene lost 4 bases, with 16 bases spanning the gap. CDR1 and CDR2 from the germline V gene are SNHLY and FYNNEI. This CDR3 has 14 residues. The CDR3 nucleotides read TGTGCCAGCAATCGTGAGGGGGGCGGCACTGAAGCTTTCTTT. It is translated as CASNREGGGTEAFF.

In this sample, this clone turned up a few times. CDR3 nucleotide sequence: TGCGCCAGCAGCTCTTTCCAGGACAGGAGCGAGCAGTACTTC. Its translation is CASSSFQDRSEQYF. The rearrangement joins TRBV5-1 to TRBJ2-7; 7 positions agree with TRBD1. This CDR3 is built from 14 residues. V was pared by 3 bases and J by 6 bases, with 9 bases of the junction left unmatched. Germline lookup yields CDR1 SGHRS and CDR2 YFSETQ.

J is TRBJ1-4 and V is TRBV19; TRBD1 might be the D (5 bases). This CDR3 contains 15 residues. From germline, CDR1 is LNHDA and CDR2 SQIVND (reference sequence). Trimming left V 5 bases short and J 5 bases short, with 15 bases between. Here the CDR3 reads CASSYTGYHNEKLFF. The CDR3 DNA follows: TGTGCCAGTAGTTACACAGGCTATCACAATGAAAAACTGTTTTTT. Looking up the rest from reference TRBV19 and TRBJ1-4 gives the full variable domain: DGGITQSPKYLFRKEGQNVTLSCEQNLNHDAMYWYRQDPGQGLRLIYYSQIVNDFQKGDIAEGYSVSREKKESFPLTVTSAQKNPTAFYLCASSYTGYHNEKLFFGSGTQLSVL.